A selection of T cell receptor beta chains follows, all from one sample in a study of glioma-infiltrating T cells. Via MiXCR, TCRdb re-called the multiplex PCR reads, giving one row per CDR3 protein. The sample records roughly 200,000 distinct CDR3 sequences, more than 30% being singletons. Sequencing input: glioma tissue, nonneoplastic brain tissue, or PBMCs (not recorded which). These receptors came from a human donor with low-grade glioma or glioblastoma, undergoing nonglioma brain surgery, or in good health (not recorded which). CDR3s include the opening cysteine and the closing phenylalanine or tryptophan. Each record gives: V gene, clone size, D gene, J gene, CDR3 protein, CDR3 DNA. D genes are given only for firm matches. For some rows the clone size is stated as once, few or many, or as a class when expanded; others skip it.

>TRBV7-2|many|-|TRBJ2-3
CASSLAGASAGTQYF
TGTGCCAGCAGCTTAGCCGGAGCTTCCGCGGGTACGCAGTATTTT
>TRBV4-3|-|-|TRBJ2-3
CASSQFSGRADTQYF
TGCGCCAGCAGCCAATTTAGCGGACGGGCAGATACGCAGTATTTT
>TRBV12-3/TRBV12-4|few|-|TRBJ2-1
CASFLAGLYNEQFF
TGTGCCAGCTTCCTTGCGGGACTCTACAATGAGCAGTTCTTC
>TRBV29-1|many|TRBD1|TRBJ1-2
CSVEGQGGGYTF
TGCAGCGTTGAAGGACAGGGTGGTGGCTACACCTTC
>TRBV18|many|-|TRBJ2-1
CASSPLQEGIYNEQFF
TGTGCCAGCTCACCATTGCAGGAGGGGATCTACAATGAGCAGTTCTTC
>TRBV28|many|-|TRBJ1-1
CASYDLNTEAFF
TGTGCCAGCTACGACTTGAACACTGAAGCTTTCTTT
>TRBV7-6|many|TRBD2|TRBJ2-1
CASSLPSGRGGEQFF
TGTGCCAGCAGCTTACCAAGCGGGAGGGGTGGTGAGCAGTTCTTC
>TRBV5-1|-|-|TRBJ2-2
CASSPRTPNTGELFF
TGCGCCAGCAGCCCGAGGACACCTAACACCGGGGAGCTGTTTTTT
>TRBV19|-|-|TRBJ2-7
CASSMGTYSYEQYF
TGTGCCAGTAGTATGGGGACATACTCCTACGAGCAGTACTTC
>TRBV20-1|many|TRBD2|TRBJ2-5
CSAVDPSGSQETQYF
TGCAGTGCCGTAGATCCTAGCGGGAGTCAAGAGACCCAGTACTTC
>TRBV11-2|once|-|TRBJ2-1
CASSTAGGRYNEQFF
TGTGCCAGCAGCACCGCTGGGGGGCGTTACAATGAGCAGTTCTTC
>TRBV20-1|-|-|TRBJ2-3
CSANRGNGGTQYF
TGCAGTGCTAACCGCGGGAACGGGGGTACGCAGTATTTT
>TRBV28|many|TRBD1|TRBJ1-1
CASSLPDRAAEAFF
TGTGCCAGCAGTTTGCCCGACAGGGCCGCTGAAGCTTTCTTT
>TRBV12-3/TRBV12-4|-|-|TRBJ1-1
CASRFTVATEAFF
TGTGCCAGCAGATTTACAGTTGCCACTGAAGCTTTCTTT
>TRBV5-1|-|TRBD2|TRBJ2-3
CASSFLPSGSLASTDTQYF
TGCGCCAGCAGTTTCCTGCCTAGCGGGAGTCTTGCAAGCACAGATACGCAGTATTTT
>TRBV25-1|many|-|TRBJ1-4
CASSVPQGPANEKLFF
TGTGCCAGCAGTGTACCCCAGGGGCCGGCTAATGAAAAACTGTTTTTT
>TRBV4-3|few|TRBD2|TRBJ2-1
CASSQHSGISYNEQFF
TGCGCCAGCAGCCAACATAGCGGGATCTCCTACAATGAGCAGTTCTTC
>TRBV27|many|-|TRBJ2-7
CASSFSQRISYEQYF
TGTGCCAGCAGTTTTTCCCAGCGAATCTCCTACGAGCAGTACTTC
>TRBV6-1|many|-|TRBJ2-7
CASSPDAYEQYF
TGTGCCAGCAGCCCCGACGCCTACGAGCAGTACTTC
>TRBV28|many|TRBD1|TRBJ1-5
CASSHPTGRNQPQHF
TGTGCCAGCAGCCATCCGACAGGGCGTAATCAGCCCCAGCATTTT
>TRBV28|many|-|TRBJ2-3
CASSLLGGDTQYF
TGTGCCAGCAGTTTGCTTGGGGGAGATACGCAGTATTTT
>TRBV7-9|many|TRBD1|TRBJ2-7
CASSRPGTVEQYF
TGTGCCAGCAGCCGACCCGGGACAGTGGAGCAGTACTTC
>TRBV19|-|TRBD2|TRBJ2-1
CASSIVGAGGRNEQFF
TGTGCCAGTAGTATTGTGGGCGCGGGAGGTCGGAATGAGCAGTTCTTC
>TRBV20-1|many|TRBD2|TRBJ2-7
CSARVAGGWNGEQYF
TGCAGTGCTAGGGTAGCGGGAGGGTGGAATGGCGAGCAGTACTTC
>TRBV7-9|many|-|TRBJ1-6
CASSLADGAPLHF
TGTGCCAGCAGCTTAGCGGATGGGGCACCCCTCCACTTT
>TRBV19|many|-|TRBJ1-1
CATLMNTEAFF
TGTGCCACCCTAATGAACACTGAAGCTTTCTTT
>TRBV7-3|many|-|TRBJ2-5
CASSSTSGETQYF
TGTGCCAGCAGCTCCACTAGTGGGGAGACCCAGTACTTC
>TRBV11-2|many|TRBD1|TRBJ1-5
CASSVGTGGNQPQHF
TGTGCCAGCAGCGTGGGGACAGGGGGCAATCAGCCCCAGCATTTT
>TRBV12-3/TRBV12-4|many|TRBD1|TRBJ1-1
CASSGQEGRAEAFF
TGTGCCAGCAGTGGACAGGAGGGGAGGGCTGAAGCTTTCTTT
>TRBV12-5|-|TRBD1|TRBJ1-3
CASGLNRGLTGNTIYF
TGTGCTAGTGGTTTAAACAGGGGGCTGACTGGAAACACCATATATTTT
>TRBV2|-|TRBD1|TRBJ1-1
CASSGTGLEAFF
TGTGCCAGCAGTGGGACAGGGCTTGAAGCTTTCTTT
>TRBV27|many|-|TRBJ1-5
CASSRHLDSNQPQHF
TGTGCCAGCAGTCGACACTTGGATAGCAATCAGCCCCAGCATTTT
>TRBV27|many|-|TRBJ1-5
CASSLGFSNQPQHF
TGTGCCAGCAGTTTGGGGTTTAGCAATCAGCCCCAGCATTTT
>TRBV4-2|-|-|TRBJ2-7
CASSQDSQAYYEQYF
TGTGCCAGCAGCCAAGATAGTCAGGCGTACTACGAGCAGTACTTC
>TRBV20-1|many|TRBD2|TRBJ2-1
CSAFKLAGDGNEQFF
TGCAGTGCTTTCAAACTAGCGGGAGATGGGAATGAGCAGTTCTTC
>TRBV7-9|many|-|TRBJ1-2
CASSLNRESITF
TGTGCCAGCAGCCTAAACAGGGAAAGCATCACCTTC
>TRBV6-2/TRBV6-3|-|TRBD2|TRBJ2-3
CASSDLAGGTQYF
TGTGCCAGCAGTGACCTAGCGGGAGGAACGCAGTATTTT
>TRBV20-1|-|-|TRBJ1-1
CSATKQGTTLAFF
TGCAGTGCTACAAAACAGGGTACCACTCTGGCTTTCTTT
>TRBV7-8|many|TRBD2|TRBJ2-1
CASSLEGLAPNEQFF
TGTGCCAGCAGCTTAGAGGGACTAGCTCCAAATGAGCAGTTCTTC
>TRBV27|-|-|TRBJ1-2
CASSHEWFLNSGYTF
TGTGCCAGCAGTCACGAATGGTTCCTTAACAGTGGCTATACCTTC
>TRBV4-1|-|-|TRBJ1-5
CASGRDSNQPQHF
TGCGCCAGCGGCCGTGATAGCAATCAGCCCCAGCATTTT
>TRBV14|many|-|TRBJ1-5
CASSQAGQSYSNQPQHF
TGTGCCAGCAGCCAAGCCGGACAGTCTTATAGCAATCAGCCCCAGCATTTT
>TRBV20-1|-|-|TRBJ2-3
CSALSRRGTDKQYF
TGCAGTGCCCTAAGCAGGAGAGGCACAGATAAGCAGTATTTT
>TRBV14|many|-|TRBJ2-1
CASSQKGRLVQFF
TGTGCCAGCAGCCAAAAGGGGAGGTTGGTGCAGTTCTTC
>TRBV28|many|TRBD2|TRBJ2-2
CASSLWTGLARDRTFTGELFF
TGTGCCAGCAGTTTATGGACGGGACTAGCGAGAGACCGTACGTTCACCGGGGAGCTGTTTTTT